This T cell receptor beta chain was identified during a study of OX40 agonist ivuxolimab in advanced cancers. The wider study: All patients had ivuxolimab intravenously every 2 weeks at 0.01 to 10 mg/kg. One patient with hepatocellular carcinoma and two with cutaneous melanoma, three in all, had partial responses. Study-level findings and limits: Which antigen the expanded peripheral T cells recognized is unknown.

Some clones are missing from TCRdb's copy, which holds only in-frame ones; the method was immunoSEQ multiplex PCR. The sample holds tens of thousands of clones; about nine tenths are singletons and the top ten take 3.5% to 5%. As for this clone: The antigen remains undetermined.

Germline CDR1 and CDR2: MNHEY and SMNVEV (reference sequence). The CDR3 is 15 residues long. V was cut by 6 bases and J by 1 base, with 15 bases left in between. This chain connects TRBV27 to TRBJ1-1; TRBD1 might be the D (5 bases). The receptor was isolated from an adult with an advanced solid tumor such as melanoma, head and neck, liver or kidney cancer. Material: CD4+ or CD8+ T cells sorted from blood, obtained in a trial of the OX40 agonist ivuxolimab. DNA for the CDR3: TGTGCCAGCAGGGAGGGACCGAGAGGGAACACTGAAGCTTTCTTT. Residues: CASREGPRGNTEAFF.